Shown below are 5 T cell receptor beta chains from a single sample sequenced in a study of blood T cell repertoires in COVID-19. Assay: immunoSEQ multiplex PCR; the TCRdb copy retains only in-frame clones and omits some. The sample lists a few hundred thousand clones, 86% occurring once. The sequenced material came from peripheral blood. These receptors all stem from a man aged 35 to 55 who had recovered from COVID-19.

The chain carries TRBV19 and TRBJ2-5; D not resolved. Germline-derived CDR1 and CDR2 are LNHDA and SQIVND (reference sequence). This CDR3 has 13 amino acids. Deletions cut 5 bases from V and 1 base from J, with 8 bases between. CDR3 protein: CASSPRVQETQYF. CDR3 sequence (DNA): TGTGCCAGTAGTCCCCGTGTCCAAGAGACCCAGTACTTC.

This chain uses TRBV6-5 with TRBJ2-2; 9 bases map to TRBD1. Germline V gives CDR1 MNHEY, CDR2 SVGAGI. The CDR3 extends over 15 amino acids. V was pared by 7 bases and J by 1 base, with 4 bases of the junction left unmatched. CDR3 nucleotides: TGTGCCAGCAAGGGACAGGGCCAGAACACCGGGGAGCTGTTTTTT. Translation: CASKGQGQNTGELFF.

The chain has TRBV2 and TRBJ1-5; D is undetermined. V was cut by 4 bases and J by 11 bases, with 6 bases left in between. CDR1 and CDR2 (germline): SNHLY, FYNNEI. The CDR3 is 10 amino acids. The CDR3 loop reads CASSGEAQHF. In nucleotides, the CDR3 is TGTGCCAGCAGTGGGGAGGCCCAGCATTTT.

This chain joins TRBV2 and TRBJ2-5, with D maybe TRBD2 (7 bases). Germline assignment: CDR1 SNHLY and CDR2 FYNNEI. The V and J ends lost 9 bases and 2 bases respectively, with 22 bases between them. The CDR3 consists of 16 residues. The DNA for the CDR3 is TGTGCCAGAAGGGGAGGGGGGCGGAAAAGTCAAGAGACCCAGTACTTC. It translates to CARRGGGRKSQETQYF.

In nucleotides, the CDR3 is TGTGCCATCAGTGAAGGGACTCAAGAGACCCAGTACTTC. This gives the protein CAISEGTQETQYF. The rearrangement joins TRBV10-3 to TRBJ2-5, with D perhaps matching TRBD2 (6 bases). CDR3 length: 13 amino acids. Trimming took 3 bases from V and 2 from J, leaving 7 bases between them. Germline CDR1 ENHRY, CDR2 SYGVKD.